This entry lists 3 T cell receptor beta chains sequenced from one sample in a study of radiotherapy plus CTLA-4 blockade in lung cancer. Generated by immunoSEQ multiplex PCR, the TCRdb table keeps only in-frame clones and is missing some. The sample lists some 110,000 clones, 90% occurring once. The starting material was peripheral blood, obtained from a patient treated with radiotherapy plus ipilimumab. These receptors all come from a human donor with non-small cell lung cancer that progressed on radiotherapy plus ipilimumab.

A word on this clone: Mismatch with germline at one junction end may stem from a read error. The chain joins TRBV7-7 to TRBJ2-2; TRBD2 aligns across 8 bases. Germline CDR1 and CDR2: SSHAT and FNYEAQ (reference sequence). This CDR3 comprises 15 residues. CDR3 bases: TGTGCTAGCAGCTCACTAGCGGCCAACACCGGGGAGCTGTTTTTT. It translates to CASSSLAANTGELFF.

This chain uses TRBV30 with TRBJ1-2; D unresolved. In germline, CDR1 is GTSNPN, CDR2 SVGIG (reference sequence). The CDR3 runs to 13 residues. V lost 1 base, J lost 8 bases, and 14 bases lay in between. CDR3 amino acids: CAWSESRGRGYTF. In DNA form, the CDR3 reads TGTGCCTGGAGTGAGAGTAGAGGGAGGGGCTACACCTTC.

The gene calls are TRBV2 and TRBJ1-5; the match to TRBD1 covers 9 bases. Losses at the gene ends were 6 bases for V and 8 bases for J; bases not matched to a gene: 8. CDR1 is SNHLY and CDR2 is FYNNEI in the germline V gene. The CDR3 contains 14 residues. The CDR3 DNA reads as TGTGCCAGCAGGGGGACAGGGAATATTGAGCCCCAGCATTTT. Its protein is CASRGTGNIEPQHF.